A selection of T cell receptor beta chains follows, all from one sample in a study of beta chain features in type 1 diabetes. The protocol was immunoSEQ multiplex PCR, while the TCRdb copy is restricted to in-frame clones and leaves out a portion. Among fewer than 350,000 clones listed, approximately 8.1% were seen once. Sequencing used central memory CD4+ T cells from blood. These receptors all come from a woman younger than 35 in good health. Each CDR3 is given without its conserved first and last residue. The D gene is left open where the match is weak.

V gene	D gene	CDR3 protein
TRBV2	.	ASSEALSYNEQF
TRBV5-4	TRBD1	ASSSGQVTVRNTEAF
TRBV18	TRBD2	ASSPGLDRETQY
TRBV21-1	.	ASRLSRDRDDQPQH
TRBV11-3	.	ASSLGAGFNTDTQY
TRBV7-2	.	ASSFVGGQVIETQY
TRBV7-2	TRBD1	ASSNPGQAEEQY
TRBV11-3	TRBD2	ASSLDRLAGVNEQF
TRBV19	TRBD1	ASSNPWTGQETQY
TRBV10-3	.	AISDRDPRRHEQY